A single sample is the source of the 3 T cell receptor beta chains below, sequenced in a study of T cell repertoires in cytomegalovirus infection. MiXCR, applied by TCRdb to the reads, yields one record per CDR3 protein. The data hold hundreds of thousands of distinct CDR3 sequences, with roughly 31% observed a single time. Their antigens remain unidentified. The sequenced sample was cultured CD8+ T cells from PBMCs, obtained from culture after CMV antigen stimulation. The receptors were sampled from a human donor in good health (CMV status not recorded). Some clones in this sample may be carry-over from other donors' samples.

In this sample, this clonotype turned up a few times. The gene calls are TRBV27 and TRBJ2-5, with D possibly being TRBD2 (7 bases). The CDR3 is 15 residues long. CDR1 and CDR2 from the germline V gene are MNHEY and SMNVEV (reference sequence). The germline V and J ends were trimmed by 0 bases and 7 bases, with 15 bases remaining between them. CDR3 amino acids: CASSLSPGGRGTQYF. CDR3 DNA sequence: TGTGCCAGCAGTTTATCCCCGGGGGGCAGGGGGACCCAGTACTTC.

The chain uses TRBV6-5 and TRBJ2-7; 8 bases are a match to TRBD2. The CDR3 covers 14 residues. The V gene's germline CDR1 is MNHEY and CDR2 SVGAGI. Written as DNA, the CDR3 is TGTGCCAGCAATCGAGTAGCGGGGTCCTCCGAGCAGTACGTC. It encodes CASNRVAGSSEQYV.

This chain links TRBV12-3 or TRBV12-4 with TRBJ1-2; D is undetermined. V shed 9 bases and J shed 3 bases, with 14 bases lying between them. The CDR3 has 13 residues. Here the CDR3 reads CASGPREDYGYTF. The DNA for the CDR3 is TGTGCCAGTGGGCCCCGTGAGGACTATGGCTACACCTTC.